Included here is one T cell receptor (beta chain) sequence, with context. This clonotype was observed a handful of times. Its binding antigen is unknown. No base qualities exist here, and no much larger clone lies one base off it. Every donor was a healthy Caucasian. Three unrelated non-twin adults were additionally sequenced: a male aged 18 to 29, a male aged 50 to 60 and a female aged 50 to 60. Miltenyi CD45RO+ enrichment and human naive T-cell isolation kits were used to isolate memory (CD45RO+) and naive T cells from PBMC. The data belong to a study of identical twins (dated by TCRdb to 2016 to 2017). For the study in its entirety: To test whether fetal clonotypes persist, this study deep-sequenced TCR alpha and beta repertoires from monozygotic twins, from unrelated adults of various ages, and from cord blood. To rule out contamination, replicate twin experiments were performed at different times with different library preparation protocols. Study-wide findings and limitations: Conclusions relied on cross-sectional statistical analysis, since the same donors could not be followed over many years. Abundant cord blood beta clonotypes had fewer insertions, young adult naive repertoires showed a similar but weaker trend, and memory repertoires showed no such trend. Out-of-frame TCR alpha sharing in monozygotic twins was systematically underestimated by recombination models, whereas sharing between unrelated individuals was in agreement with the recombination models. Zero-insertion analyses could be partly confounded by invariant T cells such as MAIT and iNKT, though diverse VJ usage argued against such confounding for most clonotypes. A weaker excess of twin sharing was found in beta out-of-frame sequences because the signal-to-noise ratio was lowered by fewer shared sequences. Compared with coincidental sharing between unrelated individuals, out-of-frame TCR alpha sequences shared between twins showed an excess of sequences with low generation probability.

Libraries were built with 5' RACE. These reads were obtained on an Illumina HiSeq 2000. Template switching added a universal primer binding site, and the final cDNA carried a unique molecular identifier that allowed TCR cDNA molecules to be counted accurately. Specific primers in the conserved constant-segment region were used to synthesize first-strand cDNA for the TCR alpha and beta chains. To control for contamination, every cDNA library carried two barcodes: a SMART-Mk sample barcode plus Illumina barcodes. Two successive PCR steps introduced TruSeq adapter sequences along with Illumina sample barcodes. TCR alpha and beta cDNA libraries were sequenced on the Illumina HiSeq platform with custom primers. Concerning the study's data processing: Unique molecular identifiers were extracted from raw reads with MiGEC, and CDR3 positions were determined with MiXCR. For each individual, recombination models were inferred using an EM algorithm with the repgenHMM and IGoR tools. Shared clonotype analysis was performed with the tcR package in R, normalizing sharing by the product of cloneset sizes. Out-of-frame nonproductive sequences were analyzed to study raw recombination free of thymic and clonal selection effects. TCRdb handled the public reads itself, with Q25 trimming in fastp and clone calling in MiXCR, and kept productive beta chains. Here each entry gathers all rows of one CDR3 protein and keeps the most common genes and DNA. The V and J calls reflect TCRdb's pipeline rather than the authors' work. This sample has more than 350,000 distinct CDR3 sequences in its table, and 9% to 10% of those were observed once. The biggest ten clones account for roughly 9% of the sample.

This receptor was taken from a woman in her fifties or sixties in good health. Material for sequencing was naive T cells sorted from blood. The cell subset or site label of this sample denotes: cells isolated with a human naive T-cell isolation kit.

The CDR3 region reads CASSQGGGDTGELFF. The DNA sequence is as follows: TGTGCCAGCAGCCAGGGGGGAGGGGACACCGGGGAGCTGTTTTTT. The chain couples TRBV4-2 to TRBJ2-2; the junction holds 7 bases that match TRBD2. From a lookup of the germline V gene, CDR1 and CDR2 are LGHNA and YNFKEQ. Germline trimming: 3 bases from V, 3 bases from J; junction bases outside gene matches: 4. Including the terminal cysteine and phenylalanine, the CDR3 comprises 15 residues. Only CDR3 DNA is held: 45 bases, read in frame from base 1.